This T cell receptor beta chain was identified during a study of early T cells in non-severe SARS-CoV-2 infection. Study summary: Bulk RNA taken from unsorted whole blood was sequenced, leaving chains unpaired.

This clonotype was seen ten or more times. Its antigen is still unknown. Individual cDNA molecules received unique molecular identifiers during library preparation. TCRdb re-called the 5' RACE reads with MiXCR, one entry per CDR3 protein. The sample includes tens of thousands of distinct CDR3 sequences, 10% to 15% seen only once; the top ten take about 6%. Study-wide results and limits: VDJdb-based annotation leaned toward anti-spike CD8 responses and missed private and CD4 specificities.

Trimming cost V 8 bases and J 2 bases, with 12 bases left between them. The CDR3 loop spans 13 amino acids. Germline CDR1 reads SGHTA; CDR2 reads FQGNSA. What was sequenced was whole blood. The chain has TRBV7-2 and TRBJ1-2; no clear D. The receptor comes from an adult who was a healthcare worker with PCR-confirmed SARS-CoV-2 infection or an uninfected control (not recorded which). The chain's CDR3 is CASVGVANYGYTF. The CDR3, as DNA: TGTGCCAGCGTCGGGGTCGCCAACTATGGCTACACCTTC.